The source of this TCR beta chain is a study of T cell responses to AZD1222 COVID-19 vaccine. The germline V gene encodes CDR1 MDHEN and CDR2 SYDVKM. The CDR3 is made up of 15 amino acids. Trimming pared 10 bases from V and 2 bases from J, leaving 20 bases between. TCRdb keeps only in-frame clones here, not all; method: immunoSEQ multiplex PCR. The data contain about 170,000 clones, 85% to 90% of them singletons. Study results and limitations: No repertoire was sampled before or during the peak T cell response, only after it.

A remark on this clone: The antigen remains undetermined.

This specimen consisted of peripheral blood, obtained on day 0 of AZD1222 vaccination. The receptor was isolated from an adult in good health. V gene TRBV28 combines with J gene TRBJ1-1, with D tentatively TRBD1 (5 bases). The CDR3 DNA reads TGTGCCACCCCCTTCCCCCGGGACCTTAACACTGAAGCTTTCTTT. This codes for CATPFPRDLNTEAFF.